The present T cell receptor (beta chain) was sequenced within a study of blood T cells in healthy people across ages. This clonotype was recorded only once. This may be a read error: a much more frequent sequence differs by one nucleotide. The use of a sample-barcoded 5' primer and a J-beta primer mix characterized a second PCR of roughly 7 to 12 cycles. TCRdb re-derived calls from the 5' RACE reads in MiXCR, one entry per CDR3 protein. Of around 1,100,000 distinct CDR3 sequences in the sample, about two fifths were seen once. This clonotype originated in a man younger than 35 in good health. The sample consisted of blood.

The CDR3 loop is CSVEEPGQTPHEQYF. CDR3 DNA: TGCAGCGTTGAAGAACCGGGACAGACCCCCCACGAGCAGTACTTC. The chain links TRBV29-1 to TRBJ2-5; TRBD1 matches 7 bases. TRBJ2-7 explains the end of the DNA better; the J call may be wrong. From germline, CDR1 is SQVTM and CDR2 ANQGSEA. This CDR3 region has 15 residues.